The 18 T cell receptor beta chains in this list originate from one sample, sequenced in a study of shared clonotypes between healthy human individuals. Profiling relied on immunoSEQ multiplex PCR, and the TCRdb table lists in-frame clones only, not all of them. The repertoire holds about 580,000 clones, with 95% to 98% as singletons. Naivety among CD8 cells was defined by CD45RO negativity and positive CCR7 selection, thereby excluding terminally differentiated effector memory CD45RA+ cells. The material sequenced was naive CD8+ T cells sorted from blood. These receptors all come from a man younger than 45 in good health.

DNA for the CDR3: TGTGCCAGCAGCGTAGACGGGAGCGGAGGGGTCACAGATACGCAGTATTTT. It codes for CASSVDGSGGVTDTQYF. This chain connects TRBV9 to TRBJ2-3, with TRBD2 as a possible D gene (6 bases). The V end was cut by 0 bases, the J end by 2 bases, with 16 bases between. CDR3 length: 17 amino acids. Germline-derived CDR1 and CDR2 are SGDLS and YYNGEE.

The CDR3 DNA reads TGTGCCGGGGGCGCGTCGGGAGCCGCCTTGAACACCGGGGAGCTGTTTTTT. Its translation is CAGGASGAALNTGELFF. The chain joins TRBV30 to TRBJ2-2, with D perhaps TRBD1 or TRBD2 (6 bases each). CDR1 is GTSNPN, CDR2 SVGIG, per germline (reference sequence). CDR3 size: 17 residues. The germline V and J ends were trimmed by 8 bases and 1 base, with 23 bases remaining between them.

The genes are TRBV14 and TRBJ2-7; D is ambiguous. This CDR3 is 19 amino acids long. Trimming cost V 3 bases and J 4 bases, with 28 bases left between them. CDR1 and CDR2 from the germline V gene are SGHDN and FVKESK. The CDR3 sequence is CASSHLERGARWDYYEQYF. CDR3 nucleotide sequence: TGTGCCAGCAGCCACCTCGAAAGAGGCGCGCGATGGGATTATTACGAGCAGTACTTC.

The chain uses TRBV5-2 and TRBJ1-2. TRBV5-2 is a listed pseudogene. The CDR3 is made up of 16 amino acids. The CDR3 DNA reads TGTGCCAGCAAGTTCTTTGGAGTACGAAAGACCTATGGCTACACCTTC. The encoded protein is CASKFFGVRKTYGYTF.

The rearrangement uses TRBV7-6 and TRBJ1-5, with TRBD1 as a possible D gene (5 bases). Germline loops: CDR1 SGHVS, CDR2 FNYEAQ. The CDR3 has 17 amino acids. The V gene lost 5 bases and the J gene lost 5 bases, with 22 bases spanning the gap. The CDR3 region is CASSPGPNREWDQPQHF. Here the CDR3 DNA reads TGTGCCAGCAGCCCGGGACCGAATCGGGAATGGGATCAGCCCCAGCATTTT.

The chain uses TRBV7-4 and TRBJ1-5; D gene uncertain. The V end was cut by 10 bases, the J end by 0 bases, with 7 bases between. The germline CDR1 and CDR2 sequences are SGHVT and SQSDAQ. The CDR3 length is 12 residues. This CDR3 is CANLYSNQPQHF. Here the CDR3 DNA reads TGTGCCAACCTATATAGCAATCAGCCCCAGCATTTT.

The J gene is TRBJ2-7, the V gene TRBV28, with D perhaps TRBD1 (6 bases). The CDR3 is 15 amino acids. Germline V gene data show CDR1 as MDHEN and CDR2 as SYDVKM. V shed 4 bases and J shed 4 bases, with 17 bases lying between them. The CDR3 reads CASSSPARQDYEQYF. CDR3 coding DNA: TGTGCCAGCAGTTCACCCGCTAGACAGGATTACGAGCAGTACTTC.

The chain combines TRBV27 with TRBJ2-1, with a tentative D call TRBD2 (5 bases). The CDR3 covers 12 residues. The V gene lost 5 bases and the J gene lost 9 bases, with 11 bases spanning the gap. Germline CDR1 reads MNHEY; CDR2 reads SMNVEV (reference sequence). In DNA, the CDR3 is TGTGCCAGCAGTGGGGTAGCGAGTGAGCAGTTCTTC. Translating gives CASSGVASEQFF.

The chain links TRBV9 to TRBJ2-2; 13 nucleotides line up with TRBD2. After removal of 3 bases from V and 2 bases from J, the junction contained 7 bases not matched to a gene. The CDR3 covers 18 residues. Germline values: CDR1 SGDLS, CDR2 YYNGEE. The CDR3 spells CASSAPRTSGSNTGELFF. CDR3 DNA sequence: TGTGCCAGCAGCGCTCCGAGGACTAGCGGGAGTAACACCGGGGAGCTGTTTTTT.

This clone was counted once. The chain has TRBV7-2 and TRBJ2-5; maybe TRBD1 (6 bases). Trimming left V 5 bases short and J 5 bases short, with 18 bases between. The CDR3 runs to 15 residues. The germline V gene has CDR1 SGHTA and CDR2 FQGNSA. The CDR3 sequence: CASSPTGHPRETQYF. Written as DNA, the CDR3 is TGTGCCAGCAGCCCCACGGGACACCCTAGGGAGACCCAGTACTTC.

The chain has TRBV7-9 and TRBJ2-1, with D possibly TRBD2 on 6 matching bases. This CDR3 is built from 16 residues. Trimming left V 5 bases short and J 7 bases short, with 21 bases between. Germline CDR1 SEHNR, CDR2 FQNEAQ (reference sequence). The CDR3 DNA reads as TGTGCCAGCAGCGTAGAGACTAGTAGCCGGGGGAATGAGCAGTTCTTC. This encodes CASSVETSSRGNEQFF.

This sequence joins TRBV2 and TRBJ2-6, with D unclear. There are 20 residues in the CDR3. In germline, CDR1 is SNHLY, CDR2 FYNNEI. V was trimmed by 10 bases and J by 0 bases, leaving 28 bases between them. CDR3 in amino acids: CATHNFLNRKGFSGANVLTF. The DNA for the CDR3 is TGTGCCACCCACAATTTCTTAAACAGAAAAGGATTCTCTGGGGCCAACGTCCTGACTTTC.

V is TRBV14 and J is TRBJ2-7; TRBD1 matches 10 bases. CDR1 is SGHDN, CDR2 FVKESK, per germline. V lost 1 base, J lost 6 bases, and 3 bases stayed unmatched. This CDR3 is built from 14 residues. The CDR3 is CASSQVTGGSEQYF. The CDR3 nucleotides read TGTGCCAGCAGCCAAGTGACAGGGGGCTCCGAGCAGTACTTC.

The gene calls are TRBV18 and TRBJ1-2, with TRBD1 matching 7 bases. CDR1 is KGHSH, CDR2 LQKENI, per germline. The junction had 8 bases not matched to a gene; V was cut back by 3 bases and J by 1 base. The CDR3 runs 16 residues. CDR3 amino acids: CASSPVAQGLNYGYTF. The CDR3 DNA follows: TGTGCCAGCTCACCGGTTGCACAGGGGCTTAACTATGGCTACACCTTC. Full variable domain (outside the CDR3, taken from reference TRBV18 and TRBJ1-2): NAGVMQNPRHLVRRRGQEARLRCSPMKGHSHVYWYRQLPEEGLKFMVYLQKENIIDESGMPKERFSAEFPKEGPSILRIQQVVRGDSAAYFCASSPVAQGLNYGYTFGSGTRLTVV.

The chain employs TRBV7-6 and TRBJ2-7; TRBD1 or TRBD2 may be the D gene (5 bases each). In germline, CDR1 is SGHVS, CDR2 FNYEAQ. The CDR3 is 14 amino acids. Trimming took 0 bases from V and 0 from J, leaving 6 bases between them. CDR3 amino acids: CASSLAGDSYEQYF. The CDR3 nucleotides are TGTGCCAGCAGCTTAGCGGGGGACTCCTACGAGCAGTACTTC.

This chain uses TRBV10-3 with TRBJ2-1, with 9 positions matching TRBD2. The germline CDR1 and CDR2 sequences are ENHRY and SYGVKD. This CDR3 has 16 amino acids. Trimming took 6 bases from V and 2 from J; bases not matched to a gene: 8. The CDR3 here is CAISPGAGGPYNEQFF. The CDR3 bases are TGTGCCATCAGCCCAGGAGCGGGAGGCCCCTACAATGAGCAGTTCTTC.

This clone showed up just once. V and J are TRBV6-5 and TRBJ1-3, with a possible D match to TRBD1 (5 bases). The V end lost 5 bases, the J end lost 2 bases, and 13 bases lay between the germline ends. Germline CDR1 reads MNHEY; CDR2 reads SVGAGI. This CDR3 region has 15 residues. The DNA for the CDR3 is TGTGCCAGCAGTACAACTCAGGGAGCTGGAAACACCATATATTTT. This codes for CASSTTQGAGNTIYF.

The chain combines TRBV28 with TRBJ1-5; D not certain. This CDR3 has 14 residues. Germline loops: CDR1 MDHEN, CDR2 SYDVKM. Trimming took off 5 bases at V and 0 bases at J, with 8 bases between the two ends. CDR3 sequence reads: CASSIDNSNQPQHF. The CDR3 DNA sequence: TGTGCCAGCAGTATAGACAATAGCAATCAGCCCCAGCATTTT.